The 5 T cell receptor beta chains below all came from one sample that was sequenced in a study of T cell responses to AZD1222 COVID-19 vaccine. Libraries were prepared by immunoSEQ multiplex PCR; TCRdb keeps only in-frame clonotypes and omits some of them. The table records 90,000 to 130,000 clones, roughly four fifths of them present only once. The specimen comprised peripheral blood, sampled on day 0 of AZD1222 vaccination. The receptor set was obtained from an adult in good health.

The V gene is TRBV6-5, the J gene TRBJ1-1; weak D call: TRBD1 (6 bases). Trimming removed 4 bases from V and 7 bases from J, with 10 bases in between. The germline V gene encodes CDR1 MNHEY and CDR2 SVGAGI. The CDR3 runs 12 residues. The CDR3 bases are TGTGCCAGCAGTTCGGACAGCATTGAAGCTTTCTTT. This gives the protein CASSSDSIEAFF.

The chain employs TRBV3-1 (or the pseudogene TRBV3-2) and TRBJ1-5; no clear D gene. The germline gives CDR1 LGHDT, CDR2 YNNKEL (reference sequence). The germline V and J ends were trimmed by 6 bases and 9 bases, with 12 bases remaining between them. The CDR3 runs 12 residues. DNA for the CDR3: TGTGCCAGCAGTCGTGGCTTTTGGCCCCAGCATTTT. It encodes CASSRGFWPQHF.

The chain recombines TRBV5-1 with TRBJ1-1; 8 nucleotides match TRBD1. Per germline, CDR1 SGHRS and CDR2 YFSETQ. This CDR3 contains 14 residues. J gave up 4 bases and V 3 bases, and 5 bases lay outside the gene matches. CDR3 residues: CASSSSTGGTEAFF. In DNA form, the CDR3 reads TGCGCCAGCAGCTCCAGCACAGGGGGCACTGAAGCTTTCTTT.

This sequence joins TRBV4-2 and TRBJ1-5; the match to TRBD1 covers 9 bases. The CDR3 is made up of 15 amino acids. Germline loops: CDR1 LGHNA, CDR2 YNFKEQ. V lost 3 bases, J lost 6 bases, and 6 bases stayed unmatched. The CDR3 here is CASSQLQGASQPQHF. In nucleotides, the CDR3 is TGTGCCAGCAGCCAGCTACAGGGGGCATCTCAGCCCCAGCATTTT.

V usage is TRBV28 and J usage is TRBJ1-5; 7 bases are shared with TRBD1. This CDR3 comprises 13 residues. Germline-derived CDR1 and CDR2 are MDHEN and SYDVKM. Trimming cost V 5 bases and J 9 bases; bases outside gene matches: 7. The CDR3 spells CASSTATGMPQHF. The CDR3 nucleotides are TGTGCCAGCAGTACGGCGACAGGGATGCCCCAGCATTTT. The complete variable domain, with remaining parts taken from reference TRBV28 and TRBJ1-5, reads DVKVTQSSRYLVKRTGEKVFLECVQDMDHENMFWYRQDPGLGLRLIYFSYDVKMKEKGDIPEGYSVSREKKERFSLILESASTNQTSMYLCASSTATGMPQHFGDGTRLSIL.